This entry concerns a single T cell receptor (beta chain). The source of the sample is a study of T cell responses to AZD1222 COVID-19 vaccine. Sequenced by immunoSEQ multiplex PCR; TCRdb stores in-frame clones only, minus some. The table has roughly 140,000 clones, 75% to 90% seen once. The CDR3 loop spans 11 amino acids. Germline lookup yields CDR1 WSHSY and CDR2 SAAADI. Trimming shortened V by 4 bases and J by 7 bases, and 7 bases separated the two germline ends. The gene calls are TRBV10-2 and TRBJ2-5; D not certain. The origin of this receptor is an adult in good health. Specimen: peripheral blood, collected on day 0 of AZD1222 vaccination. CDR3 in DNA: TGCGCCAGCAGTGTGACCGGGACCCAGTACTTC. Translated, it gives CASSVTGTQYF.